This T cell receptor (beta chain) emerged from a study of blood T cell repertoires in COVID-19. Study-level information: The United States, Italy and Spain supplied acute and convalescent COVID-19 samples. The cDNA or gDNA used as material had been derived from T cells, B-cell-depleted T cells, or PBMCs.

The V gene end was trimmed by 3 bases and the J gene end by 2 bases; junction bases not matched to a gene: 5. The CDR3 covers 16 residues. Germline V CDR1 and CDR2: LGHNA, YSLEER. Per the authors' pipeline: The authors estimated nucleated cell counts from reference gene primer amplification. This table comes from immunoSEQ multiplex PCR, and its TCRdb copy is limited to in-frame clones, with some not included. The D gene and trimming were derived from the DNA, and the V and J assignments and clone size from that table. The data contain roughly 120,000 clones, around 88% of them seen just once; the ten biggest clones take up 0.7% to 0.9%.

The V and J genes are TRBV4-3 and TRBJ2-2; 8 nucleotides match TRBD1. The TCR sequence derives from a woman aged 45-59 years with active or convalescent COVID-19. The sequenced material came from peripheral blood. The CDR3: CASSQLTGDNTGELFF. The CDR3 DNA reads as TGCGCCAGCAGCCAGTTGACAGGGGATAACACCGGGGAGCTGTTTTTT.